Sequencing of this TCR beta chain was carried out in a study of T cell repertoires in cytomegalovirus infection. Overall study: Carrying CMV and the relevant HLA type showed in public TCR beta signatures.

One entry per CDR3 protein results from TCRdb running MiXCR on the reads. The profile shows around 180,000 distinct CDR3 sequences, 28% of them singletons. Broader study findings: What dominated the ex vivo response were HLA-C-restricted CMV-specific TCR beta clonotypes. Using cumulative public TCR beta family frequency, the authors identified those who carried CMV together with the relevant HLA.

This clonotype came up many times. Its antigen is still unknown. The clonotype comes from a human donor in good health (CMV status not recorded). Some clones in this sample may be carry-over from other donors' samples. Sequenced material: PBMCs.

This chain's CDR3 is CASTLGTTSYNEQFF. In DNA, the CDR3 is TGTGCCAGCACACTCGGGACGACTTCCTACAATGAGCAGTTCTTC. This rearrangement joins TRBV12-3 or TRBV12-4 to TRBJ2-1; D possibly uses TRBD1 or TRBD2 (5 bases each). This CDR3 spans 15 amino acids. Trimming shortened V by 7 bases and J by 1 base, and 14 bases separated the two germline ends.